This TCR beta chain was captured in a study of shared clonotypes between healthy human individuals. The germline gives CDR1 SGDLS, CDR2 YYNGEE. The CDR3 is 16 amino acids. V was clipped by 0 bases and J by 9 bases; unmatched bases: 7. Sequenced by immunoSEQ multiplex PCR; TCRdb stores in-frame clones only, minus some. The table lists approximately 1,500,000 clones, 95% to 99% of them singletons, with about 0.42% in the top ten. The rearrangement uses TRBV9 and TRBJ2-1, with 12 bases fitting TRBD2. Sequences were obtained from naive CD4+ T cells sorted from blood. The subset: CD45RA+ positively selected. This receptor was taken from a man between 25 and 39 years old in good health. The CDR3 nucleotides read TGTGCCAGCAGCGTAGTAGCTAGCGGGAGGGCCGCTGAGCAGTTCTTC. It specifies CASSVVASGRAAEQFF.